A selection of T cell receptor beta chains follows, all from one sample in a study of shared clonotypes between healthy human individuals. The repertoire was sequenced with immunoSEQ multiplex PCR; TCRdb's copy has only in-frame clones and lacks some. The sample has about 2.1 million clones; 93% are singletons. Sequenced material: naive CD8+ T cells from PBMCs. The receptors originated from a man younger than 35 in good health. Some clones in this sample may be carry-over from other donors' samples. CDR3s include the opening cysteine and the closing phenylalanine or tryptophan. The D gene is left open where the match is weak. Only part of the rows carry a size: once, few, many, or a class if the clone is expanded.

j_call | clone_size | v_call | d_call | cdr3_aa | cdr3_nt
TRBJ2-1 | - | TRBV5-1 | TRBD2 | CASEASGLADNNEQFF | TGCGCCAGCGAAGCCTCGGGACTAGCGGATAACAATGAGCAGTTCTTC
TRBJ1-1 | - | TRBV7-9 | - | CASSSSGQGNTEAFF | TGTGCCAGCAGCTCCTCTGGGCAGGGAAACACTGAAGCTTTCTTT
TRBJ2-1 | - | TRBV7-2 | - | CASTRGGSYNEQFF | TGTGCCAGCACCAGGGGGGGAAGTTACAATGAGCAGTTCTTC
TRBJ2-2 | - | TRBV19 | TRBD2 | CASSIPREVTGELFF | TGTGCCAGTAGTATCCCGCGGGAGGTCACCGGGGAGCTGTTTTTT
TRBJ2-1 | - | TRBV7-9 | - | CASSLWQGSVNQQFF | TGTGCCAGCAGCTTATGGCAGGGGTCAGTCAATCAGCAGTTCTTC
TRBJ2-1 | - | TRBV9 | TRBD2 | CASSVRSSGIGNEQFF | TGTGCCAGCAGCGTTCGTTCCAGCGGGATTGGGAATGAGCAGTTCTTC
TRBJ2-7 | - | TRBV5-1 | TRBD2 | CASSLEGSGRIYEQYF | TGCGCCAGCAGCTTGGAGGGTAGCGGGAGGATATACGAGCAGTACTTC
TRBJ1-2 | - | TRBV30 | - | CAWTGRSKAESNYGYTF | TGTGCCTGGACTGGTAGATCTAAGGCGGAATCTAACTATGGCTACACCTTC
TRBJ2-7 | - | TRBV11-2 | TRBD2 | CASSLAGGSYEQYF | TGTGCCAGCAGCCTAGCGGGAGGCTCCTACGAGCAGTACTTC
TRBJ1-3 | - | TRBV28 | - | CASRVGQASGNTIYF | TGTGCCAGCAGAGTCGGGCAGGCCTCTGGAAACACCATATATTTT
TRBJ1-1 | - | TRBV5-1 | TRBD1 | CASSPDPTGGTTEAFF | TGCGCCAGCAGCCCGGACCCGACAGGGGGCACGACTGAAGCTTTCTTT
TRBJ2-6 | - | TRBV7-2 | - | CASKGANVLTF | TGTGCCAGCAAGGGGGCCAACGTCCTGACTTTC
TRBJ1-1 | - | TRBV10-3 | - | CAISDLGPTGEAFF | TGTGCCATCAGTGATTTAGGCCCAACGGGTGAAGCTTTCTTT
TRBJ2-7 | - | TRBV28 | - | CASSQRGSGQEQYF | TGTGCCAGCAGTCAAAGGGGGTCCGGGCAAGAGCAGTACTTC
TRBJ2-2 | - | TRBV11-2 | TRBD2 | CASSLGASGSRSRAGELFF | TGTGCCAGCAGCTTAGGGGCTAGCGGGAGTAGAAGTCGGGCTGGGGAGCTGTTTTTT
TRBJ1-5 | - | TRBV7-9 | TRBD1 | CASSLSGQDTQPQHF | TGTGCCAGCAGCTTATCTGGACAGGACACTCAGCCCCAGCATTTT
TRBJ2-7 | - | TRBV4-3 | TRBD1 | CASSQDRQGGYYEQYF | TGCGCCAGCAGCCAAGATAGACAGGGGGGATATTACGAGCAGTACTTC
TRBJ2-3 | - | TRBV23-1 | TRBD2 | CASSRPQREYGTQYF | TGCGCCAGCAGTCGCCCCCAGCGGGAGTATGGTACGCAGTATTTT
TRBJ1-1 | - | TRBV5-1 | - | CASIITGKAEAFF | TGCGCCAGCATAATTACAGGGAAGGCTGAAGCTTTCTTT
TRBJ2-3 | - | TRBV7-9 | TRBD2 | CASSRLAGTGDTQYF | TGTGCCAGCAGCCGACTAGCGGGAACGGGAGATACGCAGTATTTT
TRBJ1-4 | - | TRBV27 | - | CASRTGGAKEKLFF | TGTGCCAGCAGAACGGGGGGGGCAAAAGAAAAACTGTTTTTT
TRBJ2-3 | - | TRBV29-1 | - | CSVRLVEDTQYF | TGCAGCGTGCGACTAGTTGAAGATACGCAGTATTTT
TRBJ2-7 | - | TRBV5-3 | TRBD2 | CARSFPGLARREQYF | TGTGCCAGAAGCTTCCCGGGACTAGCGAGGCGGGAGCAGTACTTC
TRBJ2-7 | - | TRBV29-1 | - | CSVLCEGSYEQYF | TGCAGCGTGCTATGTGAAGGCTCCTACGAGCAGTACTTC
TRBJ2-7 | - | TRBV7-8 | - | CASSLGTIEQYF | TGTGCCAGCAGCTTAGGGACGATCGAGCAGTACTTC
TRBJ2-7 | - | TRBV13 | TRBD2 | CASSQRTSGYEQYF | TGTGCCAGCAGCCAAAGGACTAGCGGGTACGAGCAGTACTTC
TRBJ2-2 | - | TRBV11-3 | - | CASSCQKGRGGELFF | TGTGCCAGCAGCTGCCAGAAAGGACGGGGCGGGGAGCTGTTTTTT
TRBJ1-4 | - | TRBV4-1 | - | CASSQENLPPGPREKLFF | TGCGCCAGCAGCCAAGAAAACTTGCCCCCGGGCCCTAGAGAAAAACTGTTTTTT
TRBJ2-7 | - | TRBV18 | - | CASSPPNRGSAYEQYF | TGTGCCAGCTCACCACCGAATAGAGGGTCGGCCTACGAGCAGTACTTC
TRBJ2-3 | - | TRBV19 | TRBD2 | CASSLQEGLAGVADTQYF | TGTGCCAGTAGCCTACAAGAGGGACTAGCGGGAGTGGCAGATACGCAGTATTTT
TRBJ2-7 | - | TRBV29-1 | - | CSALLREGSYEQYF | TGCAGCGCCCTACTCAGGGAAGGGTCCTACGAGCAGTACTTC
TRBJ2-1 | - | TRBV5-1 | TRBD1 | CASSLSGQVTASYNEQFF | TGCGCCAGCAGCTTGTCTGGACAGGTTACAGCCTCCTACAATGAGCAGTTCTTC
TRBJ2-5 | - | TRBV19 | TRBD2 | CASSTSSGRAQYF | TGTGCCAGTAGTACCTCTAGCGGGAGGGCCCAGTACTTC
TRBJ1-2 | once | TRBV28 | TRBD1 | CASSFGTGYGYTF | TGTGCCAGCAGTTTTGGGACAGGCTATGGCTACACCTTC
TRBJ2-7 | - | TRBV4-2 | - | CASSQDVDFFSYEQYF | TGTGCCAGCAGCCAAGATGTTGACTTTTTCTCCTACGAGCAGTACTTC
TRBJ2-1 | - | TRBV27 | - | CASGLPESSYNEQFF | TGTGCCAGCGGGCTGCCTGAAAGCTCCTACAATGAGCAGTTCTTC
TRBJ2-5 | - | TRBV18 | - | CASSRTGQETQYF | TGTGCCAGCTCACGGACGGGACAAGAGACCCAGTACTTC
TRBJ2-7 | - | TRBV5-6 | - | CASRRGVEAYEQYF | TGTGCCAGCAGACGGGGAGTTGAGGCCTACGAGCAGTACTTC
TRBJ2-2 | few | TRBV28 | - | CASSSPGEGDTGELFF | TGTGCCAGCAGTTCCCCAGGGGAGGGGGACACCGGGGAGCTGTTTTTT
TRBJ2-5 | - | TRBV19 | TRBD2 | CASSIPGLAGGPSPPKETQYF | TGTGCCAGTAGTATCCCGGGACTAGCGGGAGGGCCGAGCCCTCCTAAAGAGACCCAGTACTTC
TRBJ2-1 | - | TRBV2 | TRBD2 | CASSFGTEPGLAENEQFF | TGTGCCAGCAGTTTTGGGACAGAACCGGGACTAGCTGAGAATGAGCAGTTCTTC
TRBJ1-4 | - | TRBV6-6 | TRBD1 | CASSPDRVEKLFF | TGTGCCAGCAGCCCCGACAGGGTTGAAAAACTGTTTTTT
TRBJ1-1 | - | TRBV19 | - | CASSIVAGSNTEAFF | TGTGCCAGTAGTATAGTGGCAGGATCGAACACTGAAGCTTTCTTT
TRBJ2-7 | - | TRBV13 | - | CASSLVGGGSDEQYF | TGTGCCAGCAGCTTAGTGGGAGGGGGATCGGACGAGCAGTACTTC
TRBJ2-7 | few | TRBV4-2 | TRBD2 | CASSQGLAASYEQYF | TGTGCCAGCAGCCAAGGACTAGCGGCCTCCTACGAGCAGTACTTC
TRBJ2-1 | - | TRBV4-3 | TRBD2 | CASSSRVGRERNEQFF | TGCGCCAGCAGCTCCCGGGTTGGGCGGGAGAGAAATGAGCAGTTCTTC
TRBJ2-5 | - | TRBV4-2 | TRBD2 | CASSRGLAETQETQYF | TGTGCCAGCAGCCGCGGGCTAGCGGAGACCCAAGAGACCCAGTACTTC
TRBJ1-2 | - | TRBV2 | - | CASSEAVTQVRSNYGYTF | TGTGCCAGCAGTGAAGCTGTAACGCAGGTGAGGTCTAACTATGGCTACACCTTC
TRBJ2-1 | - | TRBV5-3 | TRBD2 | CARSSQPSTGLAGGPNYNEQFF | TGTGCCAGAAGCTCCCAACCTTCTACGGGACTAGCGGGAGGGCCAAACTACAATGAGCAGTTCTTC
TRBJ1-1 | - | TRBV19 | - | CASSIVSEYEAFF | TGTGCCAGTAGTATAGTATCCGAGTACGAAGCTTTCTTT
TRBJ1-5 | once | TRBV7-8 | - | CASSHRRDNQPQHF | TGTGCCAGCAGCCATAGACGGGACAATCAGCCCCAGCATTTT
TRBJ2-2 | - | TRBV27 | TRBD1 | CASSPRTGNTGELFF | TGTGCCAGCAGTCCTAGGACAGGAAACACCGGGGAGCTGTTTTTT
TRBJ2-1 | once | TRBV30 | TRBD1 | CAWSVPGQSFNEQFF | TGTGCCTGGAGTGTACCGGGACAGAGTTTCAATGAGCAGTTCTTC
TRBJ2-1 | - | TRBV9 | TRBD1 | CASSPYRGPFNEQFF | TGTGCCAGCAGCCCATACAGGGGGCCATTCAATGAGCAGTTCTTC
TRBJ2-7 | - | TRBV7-9 | TRBD1 | CASSSIAGTEPYEQYF | TGTGCCAGCAGCTCCATTGCCGGGACAGAGCCCTACGAGCAGTACTTC
TRBJ1-5 | - | TRBV30 | - | CAWSDTSNQPQHF | TGTGCCTGGAGTGACACAAGCAATCAGCCCCAGCATTTT
TRBJ2-2 | - | TRBV7-9 | - | CASSSGTGELFF | TGTGCCAGCAGCTCGGGCACCGGGGAGCTGTTTTTT